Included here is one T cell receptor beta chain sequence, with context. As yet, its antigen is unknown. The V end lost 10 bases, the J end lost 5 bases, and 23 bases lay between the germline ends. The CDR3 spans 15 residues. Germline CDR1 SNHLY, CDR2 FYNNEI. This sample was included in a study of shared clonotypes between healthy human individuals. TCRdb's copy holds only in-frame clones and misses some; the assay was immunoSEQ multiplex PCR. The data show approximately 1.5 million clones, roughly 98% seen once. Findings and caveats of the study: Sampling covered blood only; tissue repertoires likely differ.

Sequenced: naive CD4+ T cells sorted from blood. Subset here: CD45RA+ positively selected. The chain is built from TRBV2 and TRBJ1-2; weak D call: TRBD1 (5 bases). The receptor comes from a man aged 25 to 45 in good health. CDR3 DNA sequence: TGTGCCACCGCCCCCGAAGGGACCAGGGAATATGGCTACACCTTC. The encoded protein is CATAPEGTREYGYTF.